The clone carrying this T cell receptor beta chain turned up a few times. TCRdb ran MiXCR on the 5' RACE reads and lists one entry per CDR3 protein. Of 350,000 to 450,000 distinct CDR3 sequences listed, approximately 17% are singletons. These data belong to a study of identical twins. This CDR3 contains 14 residues. The V gene's germline CDR1 is SGHTA and CDR2 FQGNSA. Trimming pared 5 bases from V and 8 bases from J, leaving 18 bases between. Material: naive T cells sorted from blood. V is TRBV7-2 and J is TRBJ1-1; D gene unclear. The clonotype comes from a man aged 50-60 years in good health. CDR3 sequence: CASSARHSESEAFF. CDR3 in DNA: TGTGCCAGCAGCGCTAGGCACAGCGAGTCCGAAGCTTTCTTT.